This T cell receptor (beta chain) was identified in a study of CD8 T cells in Susac syndrome. This clonotype was recorded a few times. Sequencing of TCR beta drew on CD8+ and CD4+ T cells from blood. Trimming left V 4 bases short and J 0 bases short, with 4 bases between. CDR3 length: 13 residues. Germline V lookup: CDR1 SNHLY, CDR2 FYNNEI. cDNA came from 0.5 to 1 ug RNA primed by random hexamers. TCRdb re-called the immunoSEQ multiplex PCR reads through MiXCR, storing one row per CDR3 protein. There are some 170,000 distinct CDR3 sequences in the sample; approximately 95% occur only once, and 0.09% to 0.1% lies in the top ten.

This TCR came from a human donor with multiple sclerosis. The sequenced sample consisted of CD4+ T cells from PBMCs. The rearrangement uses TRBV2 and TRBJ1-5; no clear D gene. CDR3 amino acids: CASSGDSNQPQHF. The CDR3 DNA reads TGTGCCAGCAGTGGGGATAGCAATCAGCCCCAGCATTTT. Based on the CDR3 plus reference TRBV2 and TRBJ1-5, the full variable domain is EPEVTQTPSHQVTQMGQEVILRCVPISNHLYFYWYRQILGQKVEFLVSFYNNEISEKSEIFDDQFSVERPDGSNFTLKIRSTKLEDSAMYFCASSGDSNQPQHFGDGTRLSIL.